This is a list of T cell receptor beta chains from one sample in a study of blood T cells in healthy people across ages. TCRdb passed the 5' RACE reads through MiXCR, listing each CDR3 protein once. The data contain 700,000 or so distinct CDR3 sequences, 20% to 25% of them singletons. Sequenced sample: blood. The receptor set was obtained from an older man in good health. The CDR3 runs from the conserved cysteine through the conserved F or W. Each record gives: V gene, J gene, D gene, clone size, CDR3 protein, CDR3 DNA. D genes are given only for firm matches. Not all rows give a size; the values are once, few, many and, for expanded clones, a class.

V gene: TRBV5-1; J gene: TRBJ2-5; D gene: NA; clone size: NA; CDR3 protein: CASSLGWRAEETQYF; CDR3 DNA: TGCGCCAGCAGCTTGGGATGGCGGGCTGAAGAGACCCAGTACTTC
V gene: TRBV5-1; J gene: TRBJ1-2; D gene: NA; clone size: NA; CDR3 protein: CASSLGPETSHGYTF; CDR3 DNA: TGCGCCAGCAGCTTGGGACCCGAAACAAGTCATGGCTACACCTTC
V gene: TRBV28; J gene: TRBJ2-2; D gene: NA; clone size: once; CDR3 protein: CATLKAGETGELFF; CDR3 DNA: TGTGCCACCCTAAAGGCAGGGGAGACCGGGGAGCTGTTTTTT
V gene: TRBV5-1; J gene: TRBJ2-1; D gene: NA; clone size: NA; CDR3 protein: CASSFGGDNEQFF; CDR3 DNA: TGCGCCAGCAGCTTCGGTGGGGACAATGAGCAGTTCTTC
V gene: TRBV6-6; J gene: TRBJ2-5; D gene: TRBD2; clone size: NA; CDR3 protein: CASNLAGKQETQYF; CDR3 DNA: TGTGCCAGCAATTTAGCGGGGAAGCAAGAGACCCAGTACTTC
V gene: TRBV5-1; J gene: TRBJ2-5; D gene: NA; clone size: few; CDR3 protein: CASGLSPTGETQYF; CDR3 DNA: TGCGCCAGTGGCCTTTCGCCCACTGGGGAGACCCAGTACTTC
V gene: TRBV5-1; J gene: TRBJ2-1; D gene: TRBD1; clone size: few; CDR3 protein: CASSWRTGDNEQFF; CDR3 DNA: TGCGCCAGCAGCTGGAGGACAGGGGACAATGAGCAGTTCTTC
V gene: TRBV29-1; J gene: TRBJ2-5; D gene: NA; clone size: NA; CDR3 protein: CSDRTVGETQYF; CDR3 DNA: TGCAGCGACCGAACTGTCGGAGAGACCCAGTACTTC
V gene: TRBV27; J gene: TRBJ1-1; D gene: NA; clone size: NA; CDR3 protein: CVSSPSSSAEAFF; CDR3 DNA: TGTGTCAGCAGTCCGAGTTCGAGCGCTGAAGCTTTCTTT
V gene: TRBV19; J gene: TRBJ1-5; D gene: TRBD1; clone size: NA; CDR3 protein: CASMPPKGANNQPQHF; CDR3 DNA: TGTGCCAGTATGCCCCCCAAGGGGGCGAACAATCAGCCCCAGCATTTT
V gene: TRBV29-1; J gene: TRBJ1-2; D gene: TRBD1; clone size: NA; CDR3 protein: CSVGQGGNSGYTF; CDR3 DNA: TGCAGCGTTGGACAGGGAGGGAATAGTGGCTACACCTTC
V gene: TRBV11-2; J gene: TRBJ2-3; D gene: TRBD2; clone size: few; CDR3 protein: CASSLDHLPDTGRRTDTQYF; CDR3 DNA: TGTGCCAGCAGCTTAGATCATCTGCCTGATACCGGGAGGCGCACAGATACGCAGTATTTT
V gene: TRBV19; J gene: TRBJ1-2; D gene: TRBD1; clone size: NA; CDR3 protein: CASSLPNSGQDPGYTF; CDR3 DNA: TGTGCCAGTAGCCTACCAAATTCGGGACAGGACCCCGGCTACACCTTC
V gene: TRBV20-1; J gene: TRBJ1-4; D gene: NA; clone size: many; CDR3 protein: CSARLGATNEKLFF; CDR3 DNA: TGCAGTGCTAGGTTGGGGGCAACTAATGAAAAACTGTTTTTT
V gene: TRBV28; J gene: TRBJ2-1; D gene: NA; clone size: NA; CDR3 protein: CASSLTSGVFYNEQFF; CDR3 DNA: TGTGCCAGCAGTCTCACTTCCGGGGTCTTCTACAATGAGCAGTTCTTC
V gene: TRBV28; J gene: TRBJ2-3; D gene: TRBD1; clone size: few; CDR3 protein: CASSLARQGDTQYF; CDR3 DNA: TGTGCCAGCAGTTTAGCCAGACAGGGAGATACGCAGTATTTT
V gene: TRBV6-2/TRBV6-3; J gene: TRBJ1-2; D gene: NA; clone size: NA; CDR3 protein: CASRNDYYPVSYTF; CDR3 DNA: TGTGCCAGCAGGAACGACTACTACCCTGTGAGCTACACCTTC
V gene: TRBV12-3/TRBV12-4; J gene: TRBJ1-1; D gene: NA; clone size: many; CDR3 protein: CASQGPSGYTEAFF; CDR3 DNA: TGTGCCAGCCAGGGGCCCTCGGGATATACTGAAGCTTTCTTT
V gene: TRBV5-1; J gene: TRBJ2-2; D gene: TRBD1; clone size: NA; CDR3 protein: CASSLDGQGSTGELFF; CDR3 DNA: TGCGCCAGCAGCTTGGATGGACAGGGGTCCACCGGGGAGCTGTTTTTT
V gene: TRBV7-9; J gene: TRBJ1-1; D gene: NA; clone size: many; CDR3 protein: CASSLGREAFF; CDR3 DNA: TGTGCCAGCAGCTTGGGGAGGGAAGCTTTCTTT
V gene: TRBV29-1; J gene: TRBJ1-3; D gene: NA; clone size: NA; CDR3 protein: CSVVLLSSGNTIYF; CDR3 DNA: TGCAGCGTTGTCCTCCTGTCCTCTGGAAACACCATATATTTT
V gene: TRBV7-9; J gene: TRBJ1-2; D gene: TRBD1; clone size: NA; CDR3 protein: CASSVSGQGYGYTF; CDR3 DNA: TGTGCCAGCAGCGTATCCGGACAGGGCTATGGCTACACCTTC
V gene: TRBV7-9; J gene: TRBJ1-5; D gene: NA; clone size: few; CDR3 protein: CASSRGPTDQPQHF; CDR3 DNA: TGTGCCAGCAGCCGAGGCCCGACAGATCAGCCCCAGCATTTT
V gene: TRBV29-1; J gene: TRBJ1-4; D gene: NA; clone size: NA; CDR3 protein: CSVEWADRGYEKLFF; CDR3 DNA: TGCAGCGTTGAATGGGCGGATAGAGGGTATGAAAAACTGTTTTTT
V gene: TRBV24-1; J gene: TRBJ1-5; D gene: NA; clone size: few; CDR3 protein: CATSAFSNQPQHF; CDR3 DNA: TGTGCCACCAGTGCCTTTAGCAATCAGCCCCAGCATTTT
V gene: TRBV4-2; J gene: TRBJ2-1; D gene: TRBD2; clone size: NA; CDR3 protein: CASSQATSGGNEQFF; CDR3 DNA: TGTGCCAGCAGCCAAGCTACTAGCGGGGGCAATGAGCAGTTCTTC
V gene: TRBV20-1; J gene: TRBJ1-2; D gene: NA; clone size: few; CDR3 protein: CSARPGPTNYGYTF; CDR3 DNA: TGCAGTGCTCGTCCCGGGCCCACTAACTATGGCTACACCTTC
V gene: TRBV6-4; J gene: TRBJ2-2; D gene: NA; clone size: NA; CDR3 protein: CASSDSKAGGITNTGELFF; CDR3 DNA: TGTGCCAGCAGTGACTCGAAGGCAGGGGGGATTACGAACACCGGGGAGCTGTTTTTT
V gene: TRBV20-1; J gene: TRBJ2-3; D gene: TRBD1; clone size: few; CDR3 protein: CSAPRQGVQDTQYF; CDR3 DNA: TGCAGTGCCCCACGACAGGGTGTCCAAGATACGCAGTATTTT
V gene: TRBV5-1; J gene: TRBJ1-4; D gene: TRBD1; clone size: NA; CDR3 protein: CASSLQGAKKKLFF; CDR3 DNA: TGCGCCAGCAGCTTACAGGGGGCCAAGAAAAAACTGTTTTTT
V gene: TRBV20-1; J gene: TRBJ2-2; D gene: TRBD2; clone size: few; CDR3 protein: CSARGHGGKGLAATGELFF; CDR3 DNA: TGCAGTGCTAGAGGCCACGGAGGAAAGGGACTAGCGGCAACCGGGGAGCTGTTTTTT
V gene: TRBV7-9; J gene: TRBJ2-3; D gene: TRBD2; clone size: NA; CDR3 protein: CASSLFHQRGRTDTQYF; CDR3 DNA: TGTGCCAGCAGCTTATTCCACCAGCGGGGGCGCACAGATACGCAGTATTTT
V gene: TRBV3-1; J gene: TRBJ2-1; D gene: NA; clone size: few; CDR3 protein: CASSQRVGANEQFF; CDR3 DNA: TGTGCCAGCAGCCAGAGGGTAGGTGCCAATGAGCAGTTCTTC
V gene: TRBV5-1; J gene: TRBJ1-1; D gene: NA; clone size: NA; CDR3 protein: CASSLASGQWNTEAFF; CDR3 DNA: TGCGCCAGCAGCTTGGCCTCCGGGCAGTGGAACACTGAAGCTTTCTTT
V gene: TRBV29-1; J gene: TRBJ2-5; D gene: NA; clone size: many; CDR3 protein: CSVEGYSEETQYF; CDR3 DNA: TGCAGCGTTGAGGGCTATTCCGAAGAGACCCAGTACTTC